The next 30 T cell receptor beta chains were all read from a single sample in a study of T cell repertoires in aging, cancer and after chemotherapy. Rearranged V-D-J TRB sequences were amplified with a mixed TRB-A/B primer pool. TCRdb fed the multiplex PCR reads into MiXCR, producing one record per CDR3 protein. The sample includes approximately 5,100 distinct CDR3 sequences, 27% of them seen just once. Amplification of TCR beta used genomic DNA extracted from peripheral blood. Sequencing input: blood. These receptors were taken from a human donor with a solid tumor.

In its sample, this clonotype was seen a few times. V usage is TRBV20-1 and J usage is TRBJ1-2; 8 bases are shared with TRBD1. In germline, CDR1 is DFQATT, CDR2 SNEGSKA (reference sequence). CDR3 size: 12 residues. Here the CDR3 DNA reads TGCAGCAGGAGGGACAGGTCCTATGGCTACACCTTC. Translating gives CSRRDRSYGYTF.

This clonotype was seen more than once but under ten times. V usage is TRBV24-1 and J usage is TRBJ2-7; a weak D match, TRBD1 (6 bases). V dropped 4 bases and J dropped 8 bases, with 11 bases sitting between them. Per germline, CDR1 KGHDR and CDR2 SFDVKD. CDR3 size: 12 residues. The CDR3 spells CATSDLRDKQYF. CDR3 bases: TGTGCCACCAGTGACCTCCGGGACAAGCAGTACTTC.

This clonotype is deemed medium-sized. The V gene is TRBV30, the J gene TRBJ2-7; maybe TRBD2 (6 bases). V dropped 5 bases and J dropped 3 bases, with 8 bases sitting between them. The germline gives CDR1 GTSNPN, CDR2 SVGIG (reference sequence). The CDR3 is made up of 11 amino acids. CDR3 DNA: TGTGCCTGGGCGGGACTCTACGAGCAGTACTTC. This encodes CAWAGLYEQYF.

This clonotype is labeled medium-sized (0.01 to 0.1%). The CDR3 bases are TGTGCCAGCAGCGCACGGTCAGGGGGCAATCAGCCCCAGCATTTT. This translates into CASSARSGGNQPQHF. This chain links TRBV6-5 with TRBJ1-5, with TRBD1 as a possible D gene (6 bases). Per germline, CDR1 MNHEY and CDR2 SVGAGI. Deletions cut 6 bases from V and 2 bases from J, with 14 bases between. This CDR3 is built from 15 residues.

A few counts support this clonotype. The gene calls are TRBV11-2 and TRBJ2-7; 13 bases are a match to TRBD2. The V and J ends lost 5 bases and 0 bases, in that order; junction bases with no gene match: 4. The germline V gene encodes CDR1 SGHAT and CDR2 FQNNGV. This CDR3 region has 16 residues. CDR3 loop: CASSPRTSGSSYEQYF. CDR3 nucleotide sequence: TGTGCCAGCAGCCCCCGGACTAGCGGGAGCTCCTACGAGCAGTACTTC. The full variable domain, its missing parts supplied by reference TRBV11-2 and TRBJ2-7, is EAGVAQSPRYKIIEKRQSVAFWCNPISGHATLYWYQQILGQGPKLLIQFQNNGVVDDSQLPKDRFSAERLKGVDSTLKIQPAKLEDSAVYLCASSPRTSGSSYEQYFGPGTRLTVT.

Points on this clonotype: A read error may explain this, as a much larger clone is one base away. The chain has TRBV6-1 and TRBJ1-2, with 7 bases fitting TRBD1. CDR3 length equals 12 residues. Germline trimming cut 5 bases from V and 8 bases from J; bases unmatched to any gene: 5. Germline assignment: CDR1 MNHNS and CDR2 SASEGT. This chain's CDR3 is CASSSQGEGYTF. The CDR3, as DNA: TGTGCCAGCAGTTCCCAGGGGGAAGGCTACACCTTC.

A few counts support this clonotype. V and J are TRBV20-1 and TRBJ1-2; D is uncertain. This CDR3 comprises 16 residues. Germline V CDR1 and CDR2: DFQATT, SNEGSKA (reference sequence). The ends were cut back, 6 bases at V and 0 bases at J, with 20 bases in the middle. The DNA of the CDR3 is TGCAGTGCCCGACCCGCCGGTGCCGGGACTAACTATGGCTACACCTTC. Protein sequence: CSARPAGAGTNYGYTF.

This clonotype was recorded a few times. V and J are TRBV12-3 or TRBV12-4 and TRBJ1-5, with D possibly being TRBD1 (6 bases). The V and J ends lost 0 bases and 7 bases respectively, with 10 bases between them. The CDR3 is 14 residues long. CDR3: CASSLAGGWQPQHF. CDR3 DNA sequence: TGTGCCAGCAGTTTAGCCGGGGGCTGGCAGCCCCAGCATTTT.

This clonotype was seen a few times. The chain employs TRBV20-1 and TRBJ2-7; D assignment may be TRBD1 or TRBD2 (5 bases each). V lost 0 bases, J lost 6 bases, and 15 bases lay in between. This CDR3 is built from 14 residues. Germline lookup yields CDR1 DFQATT and CDR2 SNEGSKA (reference sequence). The CDR3 DNA follows: TGCAGTGCTAGAGATTGGAGTGGGACGAGCGAGCAGTACTTC. Translating gives CSARDWSGTSEQYF.

The chain is built from TRBV27 and TRBJ2-1; D call uncertain. The germline CDR1 and CDR2 sequences are MNHEY and SMNVEV (reference sequence). This CDR3 has 16 residues. Trimming pared 5 bases from V and 7 bases from J, leaving 21 bases between. The CDR3: CASSPRSLLIGNEQFF. The CDR3 DNA is TGTGCCAGCAGTCCCCGGTCACTTCTAATAGGGAATGAGCAGTTCTTC.

As regards this clonotype: Likely a read error: the CDR3 ends without its conserved phenylalanine or tryptophan. V is TRBV6-6 and J is TRBJ2-7; D is perhaps TRBD1 (6 bases). The ends were cut back, 4 bases at V and 2 bases at J, with 12 bases in the middle. This CDR3 contains 14 residues. The germline gives CDR1 MNHNY, CDR2 SVGAGI (reference sequence). In DNA form, the CDR3 reads TGTGCCAGCAGTTCCCCGGACAGCCCCTACGAGCAGTACTAC. Translation gives CASSSPDSPYEQYY.

This chain uses TRBV19 with TRBJ2-4; D is tentatively TRBD1 or TRBD2 (7 bases each). Germline CDR1 and CDR2: LNHDA and SQIVND (reference sequence). The V end was cut by 7 bases, the J end by 4 bases, with 17 bases between. This CDR3 comprises 15 residues. CDR3 sequence (DNA): TGTGCCAGTACCCCAGGGGGAGGGGCGAAAAACATTCAGTACTTC. As protein: CASTPGGGAKNIQYF.

The chain has TRBV30 and TRBJ1-6; D unclear. In germline, CDR1 is GTSNPN, CDR2 SVGIG (reference sequence). This CDR3 is 16 amino acids long. Trimming removed 2 bases at V and 10 bases at J, with 21 bases between. CDR3 nucleotides: TGTGCCTGGAGTCCCCCTATGGCCAGGAGCATCTCACCCCTCCACTTT. Translation gives CAWSPPMARSISPLHF.

This chain joins TRBV19 and TRBJ2-7, with D possibly called TRBD1 or TRBD2 (5 bases each). Looked up from germline, CDR1 is LNHDA and CDR2 is SQIVND (reference sequence). Trimming pared 6 bases from V and 6 bases from J, leaving 18 bases between. This CDR3 comprises 14 residues. The CDR3 nucleotides read TGTGCCAGTAGAACCGGGACCCCAGCCGGCGAGCAGTACTTC. Translating gives CASRTGTPAGEQYF.

This clonotype has a handful of counts. V and J are TRBV11-2 and TRBJ1-5; a possible D gene is TRBD1 (5 bases). The CDR3 is 13 residues long. The germline V gene encodes CDR1 SGHAT and CDR2 FQNNGV. V lost 0 bases and J 6 bases, leaving 6 bases between the germline ends. CDR3 sequence reads: CASSLEGVQPQHF. The DNA for the CDR3 is TGTGCCAGCAGCTTAGAGGGGGTTCAGCCCCAGCATTTT. Together with reference TRBV11-2 and TRBJ1-5, the CDR3 gives the full variable domain: EAGVAQSPRYKIIEKRQSVAFWCNPISGHATLYWYQQILGQGPKLLIQFQNNGVVDDSQLPKDRFSAERLKGVDSTLKIQPAKLEDSAVYLCASSLEGVQPQHFGDGTRLSIL.

This clonotype was observed a few times. The J gene is TRBJ1-5, the V gene TRBV20-1; possibly TRBD1 for D (6 bases). Per the germline V gene, CDR1 is DFQATT and CDR2 is SNEGSKA (reference sequence). CDR3 length: 15 residues. V dropped 2 bases and J dropped 1 base, with 12 bases sitting between them. The CDR3, as DNA: TGCAGTGCTAGATCAGGGGAAGGGAGCAATCAGCCCCAGCATTTT. Residues: CSARSGEGSNQPQHF.

The chain uses TRBV20-1 and TRBJ2-5; 7 bases are shared with TRBD2. Germline V gene data show CDR1 as DFQATT and CDR2 as SNEGSKA (reference sequence). The CDR3 has 13 residues. CDR3 region: CRPSGNLGETQYF. The CDR3 coding sequence is TGCAGACCAAGCGGGAATTTAGGAGAGACCCAGTACTTC.

This clonotype has just a few counts. The chain's CDR3 is CASTDRGFSYNEQFF. The CDR3 region has the DNA TGTGCCAGTACGGACAGGGGGTTCTCCTACAATGAGCAGTTCTTC. V is TRBV19 and J is TRBJ2-1; 10 nucleotides align to TRBD1. This CDR3 comprises 15 residues. After removal of 7 bases from V and 0 bases from J, the junction contained 3 bases not matched to a gene. The germline V gene encodes CDR1 LNHDA and CDR2 SQIVND (reference sequence).

This clonotype is large. The rearrangement joins TRBV29-1 to TRBJ1-2; TRBD1 is a possible D gene (5 bases). The length of the CDR3 is 14 residues. V lost 5 bases and J lost 2, with 15 bases in between. The V gene's germline CDR1 is SQVTM and CDR2 ANQGSEA. The CDR3: CSVQGGEENYGYTF. DNA of the CDR3: TGCAGCGTTCAGGGAGGTGAGGAGAACTATGGCTACACCTTC.

This clonotype was counted only a few times. The V gene is TRBV19, the J gene TRBJ1-1; D perhaps matches TRBD1 (6 bases). Trimming took 0 bases from V and 4 from J, leaving 12 bases between them. From germline, CDR1 is LNHDA and CDR2 SQIVND (reference sequence). The CDR3 contains 15 residues. The chain's CDR3 is CASSIDPRGSTEAFF. CDR3 in DNA: TGTGCCAGTAGTATAGATCCCAGGGGTTCCACTGAAGCTTTCTTT.

J is TRBJ2-7 and V is TRBV11-1; 10 nucleotides align to TRBD1. The CDR3 consists of 15 residues. The V gene's germline CDR1 is SGHAT and CDR2 FQDESV (reference sequence). Trimming removed 3 bases from V and 2 bases from J; junction bases left unmatched: 4. In nucleotides, the CDR3 is TGTGCCAGCAGCTTGGGACAGGGGACAACCTACGAGCAGTACTTC. Protein: CASSLGQGTTYEQYF.

The J gene is TRBJ2-7, the V gene TRBV12-3 or TRBV12-4; D gene uncertain. Trimming stripped 2 bases from V and 2 bases from J, with 10 bases between. The CDR3 runs 14 residues. CDR3 DNA: TGTGCCAGCAGTTTAAGTGTGGGCACCTACGAGCAGTACTTC. Amino acid sequence: CASSLSVGTYEQYF.

V is TRBV18 and J is TRBJ2-7, with TRBD2 matching 13 bases. There are 19 residues in the CDR3. V trimming: 2 bases; J trimming: 5 bases; junction bases outside the gene matches: 15. Germline V CDR1 and CDR2: KGHSH, LQKENI. The CDR3 DNA reads TGTGCCAGCTCACCAGTCTCCAGCGGACTAGCGGGAGTCTTTAACGAGCAGTACTTC. Amino acids: CASSPVSSGLAGVFNEQYF.

This clonotype was seen more than once but under ten times. The chain uses TRBV29-1 and TRBJ2-2; TRBD2 might be the D (7 bases). V lost 6 bases to trimming and J lost 6 bases, with 17 bases between them. The CDR3 has 14 residues. Germline CDR1 and CDR2: SQVTM and ANQGSEA. Written as DNA, the CDR3 is TGCAGCGTCCGGGGGGCCAGCACGCCCGGGGAGCTGTTTTTT. Translated, it gives CSVRGASTPGELFF.

This sequence joins TRBV20-1 and TRBJ2-1, with 9 nucleotides matching TRBD2. There are 14 residues in the CDR3. In germline, CDR1 is DFQATT, CDR2 SNEGSKA (reference sequence). The trim removed 6 bases at V and 9 bases at J, leaving 12 bases unmatched. CDR3 sequence: CSAHPSGGRAEQFF. CDR3 DNA: TGCAGTGCCCACCCGAGCGGCGGGAGGGCTGAGCAGTTCTTC.

The CDR3 DNA is TGTGCCAGCAGCTTACGCCCGGACACCTGGTACAATGAGCAGTTCTTC. This gives the protein CASSLRPDTWYNEQFF. The chain recombines TRBV7-3 with TRBJ2-1; the D gene is possibly TRBD1 (5 bases). The V and J ends lost 2 bases and 4 bases respectively, with 15 bases between them. Germline values: CDR1 SGHTA, CDR2 FQGTGA. CDR3 length equals 16 residues.

V and J are TRBV18 and TRBJ2-7, with 7 bases fitting TRBD1. The CDR3 sequence is 16 residues long. Germline V gene data show CDR1 as KGHSH and CDR2 as LQKENI. Germline trimming cut 3 bases from V and 0 bases from J; bases unmatched to any gene: 8. The CDR3 reads CASSPGTAAPSYEQYF. CDR3 nucleotide sequence: TGTGCCAGCTCACCCGGGACAGCTGCCCCCTCCTACGAGCAGTACTTC.

This clonotype was seen a handful of times. This chain joins TRBV27 and TRBJ2-7, with D maybe TRBD1 (5 bases). The CDR3 covers 14 residues. V was pared by 1 base and J by 7 bases, with 14 bases between. From germline, CDR1 is MNHEY and CDR2 SMNVEV (reference sequence). As DNA, the CDR3 is TGTGCCAGCAGTTTATTCAGGGAAGTAGGGGAGCAGTACTTC. Amino acids: CASSLFREVGEQYF.

The chain is built from TRBV25-1 and TRBJ2-1, with 8 positions matching TRBD2. CDR1 is MGHDK and CDR2 is SYGVNS in the germline V gene. Unmatched junction bases numbered 17, after V lost 3 bases and J lost 4 bases. This CDR3 region has 19 residues. The CDR3 region has the DNA TGTGCCAGCAGTGATAGGGGAGAGGATCTAGCGGGTTTTTACAATGAGCAGTTCTTC. This translates into CASSDRGEDLAGFYNEQFF.

The CDR3 reads CSARDPGSDTQYF. The CDR3 DNA is TGCAGTGCTAGAGATCCGGGGTCAGATACGCAGTATTTT. The chain uses TRBV20-1 and TRBJ2-3; possibly TRBD2 for D (5 bases). V dropped 0 bases and J dropped 4 bases, with 8 bases sitting between them. Germline CDR1 reads DFQATT; CDR2 reads SNEGSKA (reference sequence). The CDR3 consists of 13 residues.